This T cell receptor (beta chain) was obtained from a study of blood T cell repertoires in COVID-19. CDR3 size: 15 residues. V lost 3 bases to trimming and J lost 0 bases, with 9 bases between them. Germline loops: CDR1 LNHDA, CDR2 SQIVND (reference sequence). Libraries were prepared by immunoSEQ multiplex PCR; TCRdb keeps only in-frame clonotypes and omits some of them. The data hold around 51,000 clones, with 75% to 95% observed a single time. Sequenced material: peripheral blood. This chain joins TRBV19 and TRBJ1-5; D is unclear. This sequence originates from a man aged 65 to 85 with acute or convalescent COVID-19. The CDR3 loop reads CASSITLVSNQPQHF. The CDR3 DNA reads TGTGCCAGTAGTATCACCCTAGTTAGCAATCAGCCCCAGCATTTT.